Listed below are T cell receptor beta chains from one sample, sequenced in a study of shared clonotypes between healthy human individuals. Sequencing was performed with immunoSEQ multiplex PCR; in TCRdb, only in-frame clones are kept and a portion is missing. Among roughly 1,100,000 clones, more than 60% were seen once, and the ten largest hold approximately 1.5%. The material sequenced was memory CD4+ T cells sorted from blood. The source is a man between 18 and 29 years old in good health. CDR3s leave out the opening cysteine and the closing phenylalanine or tryptophan. The order of the fields is V gene, J gene, clone size, CDR3 protein. Only some rows state a clone size, as once, few, many or a class for expanded clones.

v_gene: TRBV5-1
j_gene: TRBJ2-1
abundance: NA
CDR3aa: ASSPVTSEQF

v_gene: TRBV30
j_gene: TRBJ1-1
abundance: NA
CDR3aa: AWSQGGNTEAF

v_gene: TRBV9
j_gene: TRBJ1-2
abundance: many
CDR3aa: ASSVGLGILYGYT

v_gene: TRBV5-6
j_gene: TRBJ1-1
abundance: NA
CDR3aa: ASSLDLGRANTEAF

v_gene: TRBV4-1
j_gene: TRBJ1-2
abundance: NA
CDR3aa: ASSQSSTGQGGLGKGYT

v_gene: TRBV5-1
j_gene: TRBJ2-7
abundance: NA
CDR3aa: ASSSAGTGDPRYEQY

v_gene: TRBV7-2
j_gene: TRBJ1-5
abundance: NA
CDR3aa: ASSSLSDVNQPQH

v_gene: TRBV6-5
j_gene: TRBJ2-1
abundance: NA
CDR3aa: ASRRGDREQF

v_gene: TRBV7-9
j_gene: TRBJ2-7
abundance: NA
CDR3aa: ASSGVTSDPYEQY

v_gene: TRBV5-1
j_gene: TRBJ2-7
abundance: NA
CDR3aa: ASSHGTGSLEQY

v_gene: TRBV18
j_gene: TRBJ2-7
abundance: NA
CDR3aa: ASSPSNSPSYEQY

v_gene: TRBV11-2
j_gene: TRBJ1-6
abundance: NA
CDR3aa: ASSSQGANSPLH

v_gene: TRBV2
j_gene: TRBJ2-2
abundance: NA
CDR3aa: ASRGQGRNTGELF

v_gene: TRBV2
j_gene: TRBJ2-1
abundance: NA
CDR3aa: ASSQDGLNEQF

v_gene: TRBV7-9
j_gene: TRBJ2-3
abundance: NA
CDR3aa: ASSPSAYTDTQY

v_gene: TRBV19
j_gene: TRBJ1-5
abundance: once
CDR3aa: ASSRQQGARQPQH

v_gene: TRBV7-9
j_gene: TRBJ2-5
abundance: few
CDR3aa: ASSSPRSRVGETQY

v_gene: TRBV11-3
j_gene: TRBJ2-1
abundance: NA
CDR3aa: ASSLGTSGKNEQF

v_gene: TRBV27
j_gene: TRBJ2-2
abundance: NA
CDR3aa: ASSLQFDKTNTGELF

v_gene: TRBV4-3
j_gene: TRBJ2-3
abundance: NA
CDR3aa: ASSQDSSLAGGRDTQY

v_gene: TRBV5-1
j_gene: TRBJ1-6
abundance: NA
CDR3aa: ASSSSLWDNSPLH

v_gene: TRBV12-5
j_gene: TRBJ2-7
abundance: NA
CDR3aa: ASGLTGTSSTRSYEQY

v_gene: TRBV9
j_gene: TRBJ1-3
abundance: NA
CDR3aa: ASSVADRGSGGNTIY

v_gene: TRBV19
j_gene: TRBJ2-7
abundance: once
CDR3aa: ASSATGEVYEQY

v_gene: TRBV6-1
j_gene: TRBJ1-3
abundance: NA
CDR3aa: ASRVPYSGNTIY

v_gene: TRBV10-3
j_gene: TRBJ2-7
abundance: NA
CDR3aa: ASFSGTGNIPHEQY

v_gene: TRBV30
j_gene: TRBJ2-1
abundance: once
CDR3aa: AWSKRGPFNEQF

v_gene: TRBV15
j_gene: TRBJ1-6
abundance: NA
CDR3aa: ATSRDRRSSPLH

v_gene: TRBV2
j_gene: TRBJ1-1
abundance: NA
CDR3aa: ASQPFQNTEAF

v_gene: TRBV30
j_gene: TRBJ2-7
abundance: NA
CDR3aa: ALDRVPYEQY

v_gene: TRBV19
j_gene: TRBJ1-5
abundance: NA
CDR3aa: ASTIDRPNQPQH

v_gene: TRBV19
j_gene: TRBJ1-1
abundance: NA
CDR3aa: ASSLGAGGNTEAF

v_gene: TRBV30
j_gene: TRBJ1-3
abundance: NA
CDR3aa: AWSYRGNTIY

v_gene: TRBV6-1
j_gene: TRBJ2-3
abundance: once
CDR3aa: ASRQEYGSTDTQY

v_gene: TRBV6-4
j_gene: TRBJ1-6
abundance: NA
CDR3aa: ASSQTGMNGSPLH

v_gene: TRBV6-5
j_gene: TRBJ2-7
abundance: once
CDR3aa: ASRQDGTYEQY

v_gene: TRBV30
j_gene: TRBJ2-3
abundance: NA
CDR3aa: AWALISGDTQY

v_gene: TRBV4-3
j_gene: TRBJ2-3
abundance: NA
CDR3aa: ASSLSGSVTDTQY

v_gene: TRBV9
j_gene: TRBJ2-3
abundance: once
CDR3aa: ASSVVSGGYLDTQY

v_gene: TRBV10-3
j_gene: TRBJ1-1
abundance: few
CDR3aa: AISESQQSNTEAF